The 31 T cell receptor beta chains in this list originate from one sample, sequenced in a study of graft-versus-host responses after intestinal transplantation. No antigen has been identified for these receptors. Measured with immunoSEQ multiplex PCR; TCRdb has only the in-frame clones, and not every one. The sample includes 90,000 to 120,000 clones, roughly 84% seen only once; the top ten take about 0.9%. Sequenced material: unstimulated CD4+ T cells sorted from spleen or lymph node cells, taken before intestinal transplant. The receptor set was obtained from a human donor who received an intestinal transplant.

The J gene is TRBJ2-1, the V gene TRBV11-2; 10 nucleotides line up with TRBD2. Unmatched junction bases numbered 5, after V lost 6 bases and J lost 6 bases. CDR1 and CDR2 (germline): SGHAT, FQNNGV. The CDR3 sequence is 14 residues long. In DNA, the CDR3 is TGTGCCAGCAGACCAGGGACTAGCGTCAATGAGCAGTTCTTC. It specifies CASRPGTSVNEQFF.

This sequence joins TRBV7-2 and TRBJ1-1; 7 nucleotides align to TRBD1. Germline V gene sequence: CDR1 SGHTA, CDR2 FQGNSA. This CDR3 spans 14 amino acids. The trim removed 5 bases at V and 5 bases at J, leaving 8 bases unmatched. This CDR3 reads CASSPRQGQTEAFF. The CDR3 DNA follows: TGTGCCAGCAGCCCCAGACAGGGACAGACTGAAGCTTTCTTT.

This clone appeared a few times. This chain uses TRBV11-2 with TRBJ1-2; D gene ambiguous. The germline V gene encodes CDR1 SGHAT and CDR2 FQNNGV. The CDR3 is made up of 12 amino acids. The V end lost 4 bases, the J end lost 7 bases, and 10 bases lay between the germline ends. CDR3 sequence: CASSSRHSGYTF. CDR3 sequence (DNA): TGTGCCAGCAGCTCCCGACATTCTGGCTACACCTTC.

The chain has TRBV2 and TRBJ2-1; D uncertain. CDR3 length equals 13 residues. From germline, CDR1 is SNHLY and CDR2 FYNNEI. Trimming stripped 2 bases from V and 7 bases from J, with 9 bases between. CDR3 sequence: CASSETLKNEQFF. The CDR3 nucleotides read TGTGCCAGCAGTGAAACCCTCAAGAATGAGCAGTTCTTC.

V usage is TRBV10-3 and J usage is TRBJ1-1; tentative D call: TRBD1 (6 bases). Germline lookup yields CDR1 ENHRY and CDR2 SYGVKD. Trimming left V 2 bases short and J 0 bases short, with 16 bases between. This CDR3 contains 17 residues. CDR3 nucleotides: TGTGCCATCAGTGAGGTATCCGGGGGCGCTATGAACACTGAAGCTTTCTTT. Encoded protein: CAISEVSGGAMNTEAFF.

This chain uses TRBV10-2 with TRBJ2-7, with 14 bases matching TRBD2. This CDR3 is 12 amino acids long. Germline loops: CDR1 WSHSY, CDR2 SAAADI. J was trimmed by 10 bases and V by 9 bases; bases with no gene match: 5. The CDR3: CASYGLAGGQYF. CDR3 DNA: TGCGCCAGTTACGGACTAGCGGGGGGACAGTACTTC.

J is TRBJ2-7 and V is TRBV5-1, with 8 bases lining up with TRBD2. CDR3 length: 15 residues. J gave up 4 bases and V 3 bases, and 9 bases lay outside the gene matches. CDR1 is SGHRS and CDR2 is YFSETQ in the germline V gene. The CDR3, as DNA: TGCGCCAGCAGCTCAAAGCGGGGGCCAACGTACGAGCAGTACTTC. It is translated as CASSSKRGPTYEQYF.

This sequence joins TRBV6-6 and TRBJ1-2; D not certain. Per the germline V gene, CDR1 is MNHNY and CDR2 is SVGAGI (reference sequence). CDR3 length: 14 residues. The V end was cut by 0 bases, the J end by 13 bases, with 18 bases between. The CDR3 loop reads CASSYSRTFSLFTF. Here the CDR3 DNA reads TGTGCCAGCAGTTACTCGAGGACGTTTTCTTTATTCACCTTC.

The V gene is TRBV5-6, the J gene TRBJ1-5, with 7 bases identical to TRBD1. This CDR3 is 14 amino acids long. Germline CDR1 and CDR2: SGHDT and YYEEEE. V trimming: 2 bases; J trimming: 4 bases; junction bases outside the gene matches: 3. The CDR3 spells CASSLGGLNQPQHF. In nucleotides, the CDR3 is TGTGCCAGCAGCTTAGGGGGCCTTAATCAGCCCCAGCATTTT.

The chain has TRBV18 and TRBJ1-1; 8 bases align to TRBD1. The CDR3 runs 12 residues. Germline CDR1 is KGHSH and CDR2 is LQKENI. V lost 3 bases and J lost 11; bases outside the gene matches: 5. CDR3: CASSPDREGAFF. CDR3 sequence (DNA): TGTGCCAGCTCACCGGACAGGGAGGGGGCTTTCTTT.

The V call is TRBV4-1, the J call TRBJ2-5, with 7 bases fitting TRBD1. CDR3 length equals 14 residues. The trim removed 4 bases at V and 3 bases at J, leaving 5 bases unmatched. Germline V CDR1 and CDR2: MGHRA, YSYEKL. CDR3 sequence reads: CASSLGQTKETQYF. The DNA for the CDR3 is TGCGCCAGCAGCCTGGGACAGACCAAAGAGACCCAGTACTTC.

This chain uses TRBV10-3 with TRBJ1-5; no reliable D call. This CDR3 region has 18 residues. V lost 0 bases, J lost 7 bases, and 22 bases lay in between. Looked up from germline, CDR1 is ENHRY and CDR2 is SYGVKD. The CDR3 nucleotides are TGTGCCATCAGTGAGTCAGGTGGCCATGCCGATCTCTCACAGCCCCAGCATTTT. Its translation is CAISESGGHADLSQPQHF.

CDR3 nucleotide sequence: TGTGCTAGTGGCTCCCCCGGCAGAACCTACGAGCAGTACTTC. Its translation is CASGSPGRTYEQYF. The chain combines TRBV12-5 with TRBJ2-7; no definite D call. The CDR3 extends over 14 amino acids. Germline loops: CDR1 LGHNT, CDR2 FRNRAP. V dropped 6 bases and J dropped 2 bases, with 14 bases sitting between them. Variable domain in full (rest from reference TRBV12-5 and TRBJ2-7): DARVTQTPRHKVTEMGQEVTMRCQPILGHNTVFWYRQTMMQGLELLAYFRNRAPLDDSGMPKDRFSAEMPDATLATLKIQPSEPRDSAVYFCASGSPGRTYEQYFGPGTRLTVT.

The rearrangement joins TRBV6-4 to TRBJ1-2; tentatively, D is TRBD1 (6 bases). The V gene's germline CDR1 is MRHNA and CDR2 SNTAGT. The germline V and J ends were trimmed by 4 bases and 4 bases, with 13 bases remaining between them. The CDR3 has 14 residues. The CDR3 DNA sequence: TGTGCCAGCAGTGCCAACAGGGCTTCCTATGGCTACACCTTC. Amino acid sequence: CASSANRASYGYTF.

This chain connects TRBV19 to TRBJ2-5; 15 nucleotides align to TRBD2. V lost 6 bases to trimming and J lost 4 bases; unmatched junction nucleotides: 12. This CDR3 is built from 18 residues. Germline values: CDR1 LNHDA, CDR2 SQIVND (reference sequence). The CDR3 bases are TGTGCCAGTAGCACCACCACCGGGACTAGCGGGAGGAGAGAGACCCAGTACTTC. Protein: CASSTTTGTSGRRETQYF.

V and J are TRBV4-1 and TRBJ1-2; D call uncertain. Trimming left V 2 bases short and J 5 bases short, with 3 bases between. The CDR3 has 11 amino acids. Per the germline V gene, CDR1 is MGHRA and CDR2 is YSYEKL. The CDR3 region has the DNA TGCGCCAGCAGCCAAACATATGGCTACACCTTC. Its translation is CASSQTYGYTF.

The chain carries TRBV5-1 and TRBJ2-7; 8 nucleotides match TRBD1. Losses at the gene ends were 4 bases for V and 2 bases for J; bases not matched to a gene: 11. The CDR3 sequence is 16 residues long. Germline lookup yields CDR1 SGHRS and CDR2 YFSETQ. The CDR3 DNA follows: TGCGCCAGCAGCCTCGCCGGGACAGGCATTCCCTACGAGCAGTACTTC. Protein sequence: CASSLAGTGIPYEQYF. Supplemented by reference TRBV5-1 and TRBJ2-7, the full variable domain reads KAGVTQTPRYLIKTRGQQVTLSCSPISGHRSVSWYQQTPGQGLQFLFEYFSETQRNKGNFPGRFSGRQFSNSRSEMNVSTLELGDSALYLCASSLAGTGIPYEQYFGPGTRLTVT.

The chain joins TRBV7-9 to TRBJ1-2, with D uncertain. The germline gives CDR1 SEHNR, CDR2 FQNEAQ (reference sequence). The V gene lost 6 bases and the J gene lost 5 bases, with 19 bases spanning the gap. The CDR3 totals 15 residues. The CDR3 protein is CASRRTVGPTYGYTF. In DNA form, the CDR3 reads TGTGCCAGCAGACGGACCGTAGGGCCAACTTATGGCTACACCTTC.

The chain employs TRBV2 and TRBJ2-2, with TRBD1 identical over 10 bases. The CDR3 extends over 16 amino acids. CDR1 is SNHLY, CDR2 FYNNEI, per germline. V gave up 6 bases and J gave up 4 bases; unmatched junction bases: 8. The CDR3 region has the DNA TGTGCCAGCAGAGCGACAGGGGGCGCGGGCACCGGGGAGCTGTTTTTT. Translated, it gives CASRATGGAGTGELFF. The full variable domain, completed using reference TRBV2 and TRBJ2-2, is EPEVTQTPSHQVTQMGQEVILRCVPISNHLYFYWYRQILGQKVEFLVSFYNNEISEKSEIFDDQFSVERPDGSNFTLKIRSTKLEDSAMYFCASRATGGAGTGELFFGEGSRLTVL.

The genes are TRBV28 and TRBJ1-4; D not certain. V lost 5 bases and J 4 bases, leaving 2 bases between the germline ends. CDR3 length equals 11 residues. Germline lookup yields CDR1 MDHEN and CDR2 SYDVKM. Written as DNA, the CDR3 is TGTGCCAGCAGTATTAATGAAAAACTGTTTTTT. This sequence encodes CASSINEKLFF.

The CDR3 region has the DNA TGTGCCAGCAGTGAAGGTACTAGAGCCCTCTACGAGCAGTACTTC. It specifies CASSEGTRALYEQYF. This chain connects TRBV2 to TRBJ2-7; tentatively, D is TRBD2 (5 bases). This CDR3 is built from 15 residues. With 1 base removed from V and 3 bases from J, the gap between germline ends came to 13 bases. CDR1 and CDR2 from the germline V gene are SNHLY and FYNNEI.

The chain has TRBV9 and TRBJ2-7, with 9 bases aligning to TRBD1. The CDR3 runs 14 residues. Germline V gene data show CDR1 as SGDLS and CDR2 as YYNGEE. Losses at the gene ends were 0 bases for V and 3 bases for J; bases not matched to a gene: 1. CDR3: CASSVAGQGYEQYF. CDR3 in DNA: TGTGCCAGCAGCGTAGCGGGACAGGGCTACGAGCAGTACTTC.

The chain links TRBV7-9 to TRBJ2-7; 8 nucleotides align to TRBD2. V shed 1 base, J shed 0 bases, and the junction held 5 bases outside the gene matches. The CDR3 sequence is 16 residues long. Per the germline V gene, CDR1 is SEHNR and CDR2 is FQNEAQ (reference sequence). CDR3: CASSLDVAGSSYEQYF. The CDR3 coding sequence is TGTGCCAGCAGCTTAGATGTAGCGGGGTCCTCCTACGAGCAGTACTTC.

This clone was picked up a small number of times. The gene calls are TRBV6-8 and TRBJ2-1, with 16 bases fitting TRBD2. The length of the CDR3 is 22 residues. Germline CDR1 is MNHGY and CDR2 is SAAAGT. V lost 5 bases, J lost 4 bases, and 20 bases stayed unmatched. The CDR3 spells CASSKPSSSGLAGGHWYNEQFF. The CDR3 nucleotides read TGTGCCAGCAGTAAACCGAGCAGTTCGGGACTAGCGGGGGGGCATTGGTACAATGAGCAGTTCTTC.

CDR3 sequence: CASSLGLETDTQYF. CDR3 DNA sequence: TGTGCCAGCAGCTTAGGACTAGAAACAGATACGCAGTATTTT. The J gene is TRBJ2-3, the V gene TRBV7-3, with 7 nucleotides matching TRBD2. This CDR3 region has 14 residues. Germline-derived CDR1 and CDR2 are SGHTA and FQGTGA. V gave up 2 bases and J gave up 3 bases; unmatched junction bases: 2.

The count of this clone is one. CDR3 amino acids: CASSRDGDRLQFF. Here the CDR3 DNA reads TGTGCCAGCAGCCGAGACGGGGACAGGCTACAGTTCTTC. The chain employs TRBV7-3 and TRBJ2-1; TRBD1 aligns across 8 bases. Losses at the gene ends were 5 bases for V and 13 bases for J; bases not matched to a gene: 10. From germline, CDR1 is SGHTA and CDR2 FQGTGA. The CDR3 covers 13 residues.

This chain links TRBV5-4 with TRBJ2-3; tentatively, D is TRBD1 (5 bases). In germline, CDR1 is SGHNT, CDR2 YYREEE (reference sequence). The CDR3 consists of 15 residues. The ends were cut back, 1 base at V and 2 bases at J, with 11 bases in the middle. In nucleotides, the CDR3 is TGTGCCAGCAGCTTGACGACAGTCCACACAGATACGCAGTATTTT. Translating gives CASSLTTVHTDTQYF. Full variable domain (outside the CDR3, taken from reference TRBV5-4 and TRBJ2-3): ETGVTQSPTHLIKTRGQQVTLRCSSQSGHNTVSWYQQALGQGPQFIFQYYREEENGRGNFPPRFSGLQFPNYSSELNVNALELDDSALYLCASSLTTVHTDTQYFGPGTRLTVL.

The chain links TRBV10-3 to TRBJ2-1; no firm D call. The CDR3 consists of 13 residues. V was pared by 0 bases and J by 5 bases, with 5 bases between. CDR1 is ENHRY, CDR2 SYGVKD, per germline. The CDR3 DNA is TGTGCCATCAGTGAGTCGTACGACAATGAGCAGTTCTTC. Protein: CAISESYDNEQFF.

In this sample, this clone turned up once. The J gene is TRBJ2-1, the V gene TRBV5-1, with a possible D match to TRBD2 (6 bases). From germline, CDR1 is SGHRS and CDR2 YFSETQ. The CDR3 is 15 amino acids. The V end lost 0 bases, the J end lost 5 bases, and 12 bases lay between the germline ends. CDR3 coding DNA: TGCGCCAGCAGCTTGGCGGCTAGCGAAGACAATGAGCAGTTCTTC. This sequence encodes CASSLAASEDNEQFF.

The chain links TRBV6-4 to TRBJ2-2; no firm D call. CDR1 is MRHNA and CDR2 is SNTAGT in the germline V gene. This CDR3 has 14 residues. The V end was cut by 2 bases, the J end by 5 bases, with 9 bases between. DNA for the CDR3: TGTGCCAGCAGTGACGAAATGGGGACCGGGGAGCTGTTTTTT. This codes for CASSDEMGTGELFF.

CDR3 protein: CASTKGGSNYEQYF. In nucleotides, the CDR3 is TGTGCCAGCACCAAGGGCGGGTCAAATTACGAGCAGTACTTC. The V gene is TRBV27, the J gene TRBJ2-7; tentatively, D is TRBD2 (5 bases). Germline V lookup: CDR1 MNHEY, CDR2 SMNVEV (reference sequence). CDR3 length equals 14 residues. The ends were cut back, 7 bases at V and 4 bases at J, with 17 bases in the middle.